This TCR beta chain was recovered during a study of blood T cell repertoires in COVID-19. The wider study: Sample material is recorded as cDNA or gDNA derived from T cells, B-cell-depleted T cells, or PBMCs.

This table comes from immunoSEQ multiplex PCR, and its TCRdb copy is limited to in-frame clones, with some not included. Of roughly 140,000 clones listed, roughly 80% are singletons. The CDR3 extends over 14 amino acids. CDR1 and CDR2 (germline): SGDLS, YYNGEE. V lost 6 bases to trimming and J lost 3 bases, with 14 bases between them. This clone has just one count. The TCR sequence derives from a human donor with acute or convalescent COVID-19. The donor label of this sample is uncertain. The gene calls are TRBV9 and TRBJ2-3; D might be TRBD2 (5 bases). Source material: peripheral blood. This CDR3 reads CASTKGRGTDTQYF. Written as DNA, the CDR3 is TGTGCCAGCACCAAGGGCCGGGGTACAGATACGCAGTATTTT. The variable domain in full, with the rest retrieved from reference TRBV9 and TRBJ2-3, is DSGVTQTPKHLITATGQRVTLRCSPRSGDLSVYWYQQSLDQGLQFLIQYYNGEERAKGNILERFSAQQFPDLHSELNLSSLELGDSALYFCASTKGRGTDTQYFGPGTRLTVL.